The subject of this entry is one T cell receptor beta chain. Antigen: not known. This sample is drawn from a study of radiation and T cells in renal cell carcinoma. V gave up 0 bases and J gave up 2 bases, with 9 bases separating them. Germline V CDR1 and CDR2: SGHNT, YENEEA. The CDR3 loop spans 15 amino acids. Study-wide results and limits: In blood, top tumor clones expanded by 2 weeks, shrinking by 4.

Generated by immunoSEQ multiplex PCR, the TCRdb table keeps only in-frame clones and is missing some. The sample lists approximately 85,000 clones; nearly 90% were seen once. Time point denoted: blood 4 weeks post-SBRT, at nephrectomy. Sample treatment: 15 Gy SBRT to primary tumor, nephrectomy 4 weeks later. After SBRT, blood was collected at 2 and 4 weeks, plus baseline. The gene calls are TRBV11-3 and TRBJ2-3; the D is unclear. The clonotype originates from a woman in her 70s with renal cell carcinoma. The sample in question was blood, obtained from a patient whose treatment included radiotherapy and nephrectomy. The CDR3 sequence: CASSLDLAVTDTQYF. The CDR3 DNA follows: TGTGCCAGCAGCTTAGATTTGGCAGTCACAGATACGCAGTATTTT.